One and the same sample provided the 9 T cell receptor beta chains below, sequenced in a study of blood T cell repertoires in COVID-19. Measured with immunoSEQ multiplex PCR; TCRdb has only the in-frame clones, and not every one. The sample lists about 250,000 clones; 75% to 85% were seen once. Sequencing was performed on PBMCs or T cells enriched from blood (not recorded which). The receptors here all came from a woman between 50 and 59 years old with acute COVID-19.

The rearrangement uses TRBV5-1 and TRBJ1-3; a possible D gene is TRBD1 (6 bases). CDR1 and CDR2 from the germline V gene are SGHRS and YFSETQ. The germline V and J ends were trimmed by 4 bases and 4 bases, with 9 bases remaining between them. The CDR3 has 13 amino acids. CDR3 amino acids: CASSPQGGNTIYF. The CDR3 DNA is TGCGCCAGCAGCCCCCAGGGGGGAAACACCATATATTTT.

In this sample, this clone turned up a few times. The chain employs TRBV7-9 and TRBJ2-2, with a weak D call TRBD2 (6 bases). Looked up from germline, CDR1 is SEHNR and CDR2 is FQNEAQ (reference sequence). Trimming shortened V by 4 bases and J by 4 bases, and 13 bases separated the two germline ends. The CDR3 is 15 residues long. The CDR3 coding sequence is TGTGCCAGCAGCTCGGGGGACGGACGCACCGGGGAGCTGTTTTTT. It specifies CASSSGDGRTGELFF.

This clone was counted between two and nine times. The chain carries TRBV27 and TRBJ2-2; 7 nucleotides match TRBD1. The CDR3 covers 14 residues. Germline V gives CDR1 MNHEY, CDR2 SMNVEV (reference sequence). J lost 3 bases, V lost 5 bases, and 3 bases had no gene match. This chain's CDR3 is CASSRGGYTGELFF. In nucleotides, the CDR3 is TGTGCCAGCAGTCGAGGGGGCTACACCGGGGAGCTGTTTTTT.

The rearrangement links TRBV11-3 to TRBJ1-6, with a possible D match to TRBD1 (6 bases). V shed 0 bases and J shed 9 bases, with 12 bases lying between them. CDR3 size: 15 residues. Germline CDR1 is SGHNT and CDR2 is YENEEA. The DNA of the CDR3 is TGTGCCAGCAGCTTAGATCAGGGGATTAGTTCACCCCTCCACTTT. Translation gives CASSLDQGISSPLHF.

The chain recombines TRBV29-1 with TRBJ1-5, with 8 bases matching TRBD1. The CDR3 length is 15 residues. Germline values: CDR1 SQVTM, CDR2 ANQGSEA. V was clipped by 3 bases and J by 8 bases; unmatched bases: 12. The CDR3: CSVEPGTGQRKPQHF. CDR3 coding DNA: TGCAGCGTTGAGCCCGGGACAGGTCAAAGGAAGCCCCAGCATTTT. Looking up the rest from reference TRBV29-1 and TRBJ1-5 gives the full variable domain: SAVISQKPSRDICQRGTSLTIQCQVDSQVTMMFWYRQQPGQSLTLIATANQGSEATYESGFVIDKFPISRPNLTFSTLTVSNMSPEDSSIYLCSVEPGTGQRKPQHFGDGTRLSIL.

The gene calls are TRBV11-2 and TRBJ2-3; no clear D. Trimming cost V 5 bases and J 6 bases, with 6 bases left between them. CDR1 SGHAT and CDR2 FQNNGV come from the germline V gene. This CDR3 comprises 11 residues. CDR3 bases: TGTGCCAGCAGCCGACTGGATACGCAGTATTTT. Its translation: CASSRLDTQYF.

V gene TRBV25-1 combines with J gene TRBJ1-1, with TRBD1 matching 7 bases. This CDR3 region has 11 residues. Germline lookup yields CDR1 MGHDK and CDR2 SYGVNS. J gave up 8 bases and V 5 bases, and 2 bases lay outside the gene matches. The CDR3 is CASSRGGEAFF. The CDR3 DNA follows: TGTGCCAGCAGTCGAGGGGGCGAAGCTTTCTTT.

The rearrangement uses TRBV5-6 and TRBJ1-5; D not certain. This CDR3 has 13 residues. Trimming took 2 bases from V and 7 from J, leaving 10 bases between them. Germline CDR1 reads SGHDT; CDR2 reads YYEEEE. CDR3 in DNA: TGTGCCAGCAGCTTCGGGGTCGGGCAGCCCCAGCATTTT. It specifies CASSFGVGQPQHF. Together with reference TRBV5-6 and TRBJ1-5, the CDR3 gives the full variable domain: DAGVTQSPTHLIKTRGQQVTLRCSPKSGHDTVSWYQQALGQGPQFIFQYYEEEERQRGNFPDRFSGHQFPNYSSELNVNALLLGDSALYLCASSFGVGQPQHFGDGTRLSIL.

The chain links TRBV6-2 or TRBV6-3 to TRBJ2-7, with D maybe TRBD1 (6 bases). The V gene lost 6 bases and the J gene lost 7 bases, with 19 bases spanning the gap. The length of the CDR3 is 14 residues. CDR1 is MNHEY and CDR2 is SVGEGT in the germline V gene. The CDR3, as DNA: TGTGCCAGCAGCTCCGCTGCAGACAGGAAAGAGCAGTACTTC. This sequence encodes CASSSAADRKEQYF.